The 4 T cell receptor beta chains presented below share a single source sample, sequenced in a study of T cells in localized non-small cell lung cancer. TCRdb's copy holds only in-frame clones and misses some; the assay was immunoSEQ multiplex PCR. The sample consists of approximately 1,500 clones, 20% to 25% of them appearing once. The sequenced sample was normal lung tissue next to the tumor, obtained before any cancer treatment. Receptors originate from a man aged 35 to 70 with stage III lung adenocarcinoma.

This clone is medium-sized by share. This chain links TRBV11-3 with TRBJ1-1, with TRBD1 matching 10 bases. Germline CDR1 SGHNT, CDR2 YENEEA. The CDR3 is made up of 15 amino acids. V lost 5 bases, J lost 7 bases, and 10 bases stayed unmatched. The CDR3 bases are TGTGCCAGCAGCATCGGGACAGGGGCGCCAGGTGAAGCTTTCTTT. Translation gives CASSIGTGAPGEAFF.

This clone was seen a few times. The rearrangement joins TRBV4-1 to TRBJ2-5; the match to TRBD2 covers 10 bases. The V segment lost 1 base and the J segment 3 bases; nucleotides outside the gene matches: 5. Germline V gene lookup returns CDR1 MGHRA and CDR2 YSYEKL. This CDR3 is built from 16 residues. The CDR3 DNA is TGCGCCAGCAGCCAAGGAAGCGGGGGGGTTAAAGAGACCCAGTACTTC. Its translation: CASSQGSGGVKETQYF.

This clone was seen a few times. J is TRBJ1-1 and V is TRBV9; no definite D call. The CDR3 has 13 amino acids. V was shortened by 4 bases and J by 0 bases, with 7 bases between the two germline ends. Germline V gives CDR1 SGDLS, CDR2 YYNGEE. The CDR3 spells CASSRLLNTEAFF. The CDR3 DNA reads as TGTGCCAGCAGCCGTTTATTGAACACTGAAGCTTTCTTT.

In its sample, this clone ranks as medium-sized. The CDR3 sequence: CASSQATTGTAGGYTF. For the CDR3, the DNA is TGTGCCAGCAGCCAAGCAACCACAGGGACCGCCGGGGGCTACACCTTC. The chain couples TRBV11-3 to TRBJ1-2; D might be TRBD1 (6 bases). Germline V CDR1 and CDR2: SGHNT, YENEEA. V shed 5 bases and J shed 8 bases, with 24 bases lying between them. The CDR3 is 16 residues long. The variable domain in full, completed from reference TRBV11-3 and TRBJ1-2, reads EAGVVQSPRYKIIEKKQPVAFWCNPISGHNTLYWYLQNLGQGPELLIRYENEEAVDDSQLPKDRFSAERLKGVDSTLKIQPAELGDSAVYLCASSQATTGTAGGYTFGSGTRLTVV.